A single sample is the source of the 22 T cell receptor beta chains below, sequenced in a study of T cell responses to AZD1222 COVID-19 vaccine. Repertoires were generated with immunoSEQ multiplex PCR, while TCRdb's copy carries only in-frame clones and drops some. The data contain 160,000 or so clones, more than 70% of them singletons. The sequencing used peripheral blood, collected on day 0 of AZD1222 vaccination. Every receptor here comes from an adult in good health.

The chain uses TRBV6-5 and TRBJ1-3; a possible D gene is TRBD1 (5 bases). V shed 2 bases and J shed 4 bases, with 12 bases lying between them. CDR3 size: 15 residues. CDR1 is MNHEY and CDR2 is SVGAGI in the germline V gene. The CDR3 nucleotides read TGTGCCAGCAGTTACCCGTCCGAGGGGGGAAACACCATATATTTT. The encoded protein is CASSYPSEGGNTIYF.

The V gene is TRBV6-2 or TRBV6-3, the J gene TRBJ2-2; 8 bases map to TRBD2. This CDR3 spans 14 amino acids. Looked up from germline, CDR1 is MNHEY and CDR2 is SVGEGT. The ends lost 5 bases at V and 6 bases at J; junction bases unmatched: 5. In nucleotides, the CDR3 is TGTGCCAGCAGTCGGACTAGCTTTCCCGGGGAGCTGTTTTTT. It is translated as CASSRTSFPGELFF.

The chain uses TRBV28 and TRBJ1-5, with a tentative D call TRBD1 (6 bases). This CDR3 spans 13 amino acids. Trimming removed 4 bases at V and 5 bases at J, with 9 bases between. Germline CDR1 and CDR2: MDHEN and SYDVKM. CDR3 coding DNA: TGTGCCAGCAGTTCAGGGGTTGATCAGCCCCAGCATTTT. As protein: CASSSGVDQPQHF.

This clone came up once. The V gene is TRBV20-1, the J gene TRBJ1-2; the D is unclear. The CDR3 consists of 14 residues. Between the trimmed V and J ends, which lost 3 bases and 1 base, there was a span of 12 bases. Germline lookup yields CDR1 DFQATT and CDR2 SNEGSKA (reference sequence). CDR3 sequence: CSASGQILNYGYTF. CDR3 nucleotides: TGCAGTGCTAGTGGCCAGATCCTTAACTATGGCTACACCTTC.

V usage is TRBV6-5 and J usage is TRBJ1-3; D not certain. This CDR3 spans 13 amino acids. The germline gives CDR1 MNHEY, CDR2 SVGAGI. V was clipped by 5 bases and J by 3 bases, with 8 bases between them. The CDR3, as DNA: TGTGCCAGCAGTAGGCAGGTTGGAAACACCATATATTTT. Translation gives CASSRQVGNTIYF.

This clone appeared a single time. The chain carries TRBV6-2 or TRBV6-3 and TRBJ2-3; 8 bases agree with TRBD2. J was trimmed by 7 bases and V by 5 bases; bases with no gene match: 8. This CDR3 is 14 amino acids long. The germline gives CDR1 MNHEY, CDR2 SVGEGT. This chain's CDR3 is CASSSSGIVNTQYF. CDR3 nucleotide sequence: TGTGCCAGCAGTAGTAGCGGGATAGTAAATACGCAGTATTTT.

This clone was observed once. The chain couples TRBV25-1 to TRBJ1-6; D unresolved. The CDR3 sequence is 17 residues long. In germline, CDR1 is MGHDK, CDR2 SYGVNS. V lost 4 bases and J lost 0, with 13 bases in between. The CDR3, as DNA: TGTGCCAGCAGTGCCAGGACGGGCAGCTCCTATAATTCACCCCTCCACTTT. Amino acid sequence: CASSARTGSSYNSPLHF.

The rearrangement uses TRBV3-1 (or the pseudogene TRBV3-2) and TRBJ2-6; D not certain. Deletions cut 0 bases from V and 1 base from J, with 10 bases between. Germline V CDR1 and CDR2: LGHDT, YNNKEL (reference sequence). This CDR3 contains 17 residues. The CDR3 bases are TGTGCCAGCAGCCAAGATAGGGCACCGTCTGGGGCCAACGTCCTGACTTTC. This gives the protein CASSQDRAPSGANVLTF.

The rearrangement joins TRBV9 to TRBJ2-3, with D unclear. CDR1 is SGDLS, CDR2 YYNGEE, per germline. V lost 0 bases to trimming and J lost 0 bases, with 11 bases between them. The CDR3 has 16 residues. The CDR3 is CASSVVATTSTDTQYF. CDR3 sequence (DNA): TGTGCCAGCAGCGTAGTGGCTACGACTAGCACAGATACGCAGTATTTT. Drawing the rest from reference TRBV9 and TRBJ2-3, the complete variable domain is DSGVTQTPKHLITATGQRVTLRCSPRSGDLSVYWYQQSLDQGLQFLIQYYNGEERAKGNILERFSAQQFPDLHSELNLSSLELGDSALYFCASSVVATTSTDTQYFGPGTRLTVL.

The rearrangement joins TRBV27 to TRBJ2-7; TRBD2 matches at 9 bases. This CDR3 has 14 amino acids. Germline trimming cut 6 bases from V and 2 bases from J; bases unmatched to any gene: 5. The V gene's germline CDR1 is MNHEY and CDR2 SMNVEV (reference sequence). The CDR3 DNA is TGTGCCAGCAGGCGGGAGGGCCATCCCTACGAGCAGTACTTC. Its translation: CASRREGHPYEQYF.

This sequence joins TRBV7-9 and TRBJ1-3, with TRBD1 identical over 7 bases. The length of the CDR3 is 16 residues. From germline, CDR1 is SEHNR and CDR2 FQNEAQ (reference sequence). The junction had 10 bases not matched to a gene; V was cut back by 5 bases and J by 3 bases. Here the CDR3 reads CASSLQDRVYGNTIYF. CDR3 DNA sequence: TGTGCCAGCAGCCTACAAGACAGGGTATATGGAAACACCATATATTTT. Full variable domain (rest looked up from reference TRBV7-9 and TRBJ1-3): DTGVSQNPRHKITKRGQNVTFRCDPISEHNRLYWYRQTLGQGPEFLTYFQNEAQLEKSRLLSDRFSAERPKGSFSTLEIQRTEQGDSAMYLCASSLQDRVYGNTIYFGEGSWLTVV.

V and J are TRBV12-3 or TRBV12-4 and TRBJ1-5, with D perhaps matching TRBD1 (6 bases). V lost 6 bases and J lost 4, with 10 bases in between. The CDR3 contains 13 residues. DNA of the CDR3: TGTGCCAGCAGCCACGACAGGAATCAGCCCCAGCATTTT. Protein product: CASSHDRNQPQHF.

V and J are TRBV12-5 and TRBJ2-1, with 9 bases fitting TRBD1. The J segment lost 3 bases and the V segment lost 6 bases, leaving 6 bases of the junction unmatched. Germline V lookup: CDR1 LGHNT, CDR2 FRNRAP. This CDR3 is 15 amino acids long. CDR3 sequence reads: CASGITGGFYNEQFF. The CDR3 DNA follows: TGTGCTAGTGGAATAACAGGGGGCTTCTACAATGAGCAGTTCTTC.

The CDR3 loop is CASSQEASGGPDTQYF. The CDR3 nucleotides are TGCGCCAGCAGCCAAGAGGCTAGCGGGGGCCCAGATACGCAGTATTTT. The chain carries TRBV4-3 and TRBJ2-3; TRBD2 aligns across 10 bases. The ends lost 0 bases at V and 4 bases at J; junction bases unmatched: 4. The germline V gene has CDR1 LGHNA and CDR2 YSLEER. The CDR3 is 16 residues long.

The chain employs TRBV4-1 and TRBJ2-2; 9 bases match TRBD1. V shed 5 bases, J shed 1 base, and the junction held 5 bases outside the gene matches. The length of the CDR3 is 16 residues. The germline CDR1 and CDR2 sequences are MGHRA and YSYEKL. For the CDR3, the DNA is TGCGCCAGCAGCTCTCGGACAGGGGTGAACACCGGGGAGCTGTTTTTT. Amino acid sequence: CASSSRTGVNTGELFF.

V and J are TRBV6-5 and TRBJ1-4, with unresolved D. Looked up from germline, CDR1 is MNHEY and CDR2 is SVGAGI. The CDR3 is 15 residues long. V dropped 0 bases and J dropped 4 bases, with 9 bases sitting between them. CDR3 amino acids: CASSYSGTLNEKLFF. DNA for the CDR3: TGTGCCAGCAGTTACTCGGGCACCCTTAATGAAAAACTGTTTTTT.

The V gene is TRBV6-1, the J gene TRBJ1-5; 7 bases map to TRBD1. CDR3 length: 16 residues. The germline CDR1 and CDR2 sequences are MNHNS and SASEGT. V shed 3 bases, J shed 4 bases, and the junction held 9 bases outside the gene matches. The CDR3 region is CASSERQGRLNQPQHF. CDR3 sequence (DNA): TGTGCCAGCAGTGAGAGACAGGGACGGTTGAATCAGCCCCAGCATTTT.

V is TRBV15 and J is TRBJ1-3; no reliable D call. In germline, CDR1 is LNHNV, CDR2 YYDKDF (reference sequence). Trimming removed 3 bases at V and 2 bases at J, with 5 bases between. The CDR3 consists of 13 residues. The CDR3 DNA follows: TGTGCCACCAGCAGCGACACTGGAAACACCATATATTTT. It codes for CATSSDTGNTIYF. The complete variable domain, with remaining parts taken from reference TRBV15 and TRBJ1-3, reads DAMVIQNPRYQVTQFGKPVTLSCSQTLNHNVMYWYQQKSSQAPKLLFHYYDKDFNNEADTPDNFQSRRPNTSFCFLDIRSPGLGDTAMYLCATSSDTGNTIYFGEGSWLTVV.

V gene TRBV4-3 combines with J gene TRBJ1-2; D gene unclear. V lost 2 bases to trimming and J lost 1 base, with 5 bases between them. Germline V gives CDR1 LGHNA, CDR2 YSLEER. The CDR3 has 13 residues. The CDR3, as DNA: TGCGCCAGCAGCCAACAGGTTAACTATGGCTACACCTTC. Translated: CASSQQVNYGYTF.

This rearrangement joins TRBV5-1 to TRBJ2-5, with a tentative D call TRBD2 (6 bases). Germline loops: CDR1 SGHRS, CDR2 YFSETQ. The CDR3 totals 15 residues. V was cut by 5 bases and J by 0 bases, with 14 bases left in between. CDR3 in amino acids: CASRNSGTYQETQYF. CDR3 in DNA: TGCGCCAGCAGAAATAGCGGAACCTACCAAGAGACCCAGTACTTC.

V is TRBV7-6 and J is TRBJ1-4; the D gene is possibly TRBD1 (5 bases). The ends were cut back, 1 base at V and 0 bases at J, with 12 bases in the middle. The CDR3 has 17 residues. Germline loops: CDR1 SGHVS, CDR2 FNYEAQ. CDR3 sequence reads: CASSLGWGPATNEKLFF. In DNA form, the CDR3 reads TGTGCCAGCAGCTTAGGGTGGGGACCCGCAACTAATGAAAAACTGTTTTTT.

The chain uses TRBV19 and TRBJ2-1; D remains ambiguous. Germline V gives CDR1 LNHDA, CDR2 SQIVND (reference sequence). The CDR3 is 14 amino acids. The V end was cut by 6 bases, the J end by 2 bases, with 11 bases between. The CDR3 DNA follows: TGTGCCAGTAGAACAGAAGGGCCCTACAATGAGCAGTTCTTC. Protein sequence: CASRTEGPYNEQFF.